The clone carrying this T cell receptor beta chain was seen a few times. What it binds is not known. The data belong to a study of T-cell reconstitution after alpha-beta-depleted transplantation in children. Study-wide points: Roughly two months post-transplant, alpha-beta T cells reportedly originated from several hundred graft clones that had expanded. Among T cells one year after transplant, newly produced cells accounted for most counts and diversity.

Preparation of the TCRbeta library involved a method that used unique molecular identifiers. TCRdb reprocessed the PCR reads with MiXCR, giving one entry per CDR3 protein. The sample includes more than 200,000 distinct CDR3 sequences, around a sixth of them seen just once. Germline-derived CDR1 and CDR2 are LGHNA and YSLEER. CDR3 length: 16 amino acids. V was pared by 2 bases and J by 0 bases, with 5 bases of the junction left unmatched. This chain uses TRBV4-3 with TRBJ2-3; 7 bases are shared with TRBD2. Sequenced material: PBMCs, mostly from graft donor cells, taken 360 days after TCRalphabeta/CD19-depleted stem cell transplant. The clonotype originates from a male patient under 10 years old who had a stem cell transplant for acute lymphoblastic leukemia, so the T cells may come from the graft donor. As DNA, the CDR3 is TGCGCCAGCAGCCAACTAGCGGCGCTAAGCACAGATACGCAGTATTTT. The encoded protein is CASSQLAALSTDTQYF.